This T cell receptor beta chain was sequenced for a study of T cell changes during pregnancy in multiple sclerosis. Per the germline V gene, CDR1 is MNHEY and CDR2 is SMNVEV (reference sequence). Losses at the gene ends were 2 bases for V and 14 bases for J; bases not matched to a gene: 11. The CDR3 totals 14 residues. The data were produced by immunoSEQ multiplex PCR, yet TCRdb's version contains in-frame clones alone and is incomplete. The sample has roughly 51,000 clones, roughly 94% seen once. This receptor was obtained from a female donor with multiple sclerosis, enrolled in a pregnancy study. The material sequenced was CD8+ T cells from peripheral blood mononuclear cells, taken before pregnancy. The chain is built from TRBV27 and TRBJ2-1; 8 nucleotides line up with TRBD2. The CDR3 here is CASSLPGTRSTKFF. The CDR3 DNA reads as TGTGCCAGCAGTTTACCCGGGACTAGGTCGACCAAGTTCTTC.